This T cell receptor beta chain was profiled in a study of blood T cell repertoires in COVID-19. The CDR3 length is 12 residues. The V and J ends lost 1 base and 8 bases respectively, with 8 bases between them. Sequenced by immunoSEQ multiplex PCR; TCRdb stores in-frame clones only, minus some. Of 200,000 to 250,000 clones in the sample, around 87% were seen once. This TCR derives from a woman aged 50 to 65 with COVID-19, enrolled during active disease. The chain couples TRBV12-3 or TRBV12-4 to TRBJ1-2; D is unclear. Sequenced material: peripheral blood. The CDR3 DNA reads as TGTGCCAGCAGTTTAGGCAGGATGGGCTACACCTTC. Amino acid sequence: CASSLGRMGYTF.